This TCR beta chain is from a study of T cell repertoires in cytomegalovirus infection. Study details: Well-studied HLA-B-restricted epitopes and recently identified HLA-C-restricted epitopes of CMV were both used in the study. Based on public TCR beta signatures, there were indications of CMV infection and of a matching HLA type.

The V gene's germline CDR1 is SGHTA and CDR2 FQGNSA. The CDR3 has 17 amino acids. Remarks on this clonotype: Its target is unknown. It may be a read error: a sequence one base away is much more abundant.

One entry per CDR3 protein, called by TCRdb with MiXCR from the reads. The data show about 920,000 distinct CDR3 sequences, under 40% seen once. Study-level findings and limits: Predominance within the ex vivo response was attributable to HLA-C-restricted CMV-specific TCR beta clonotypes. Accumulated public TCR beta family frequency recognized individuals carrying CMV together with the relevant HLA.

This clonotype was sampled from a human donor in good health (CMV status not recorded). Some clones in this sample may be carry-over from other donors' samples. This sequence joins TRBV7-2 and TRBJ1-6, with TRBD1 as a possible D gene (6 bases). The sample was cultured CD8+ T cells from PBMCs, taken from culture after CMV antigen stimulation. CDR3 sequence reads: CVSSLEPWPGHDSPLHF. For the CDR3, the DNA is TGTGTCAGCAGCTTAGAGCCGTGGCCGGGACACGATTCACCCCTCCACTTT. Complete variable domain (other parts from reference TRBV7-2 and TRBJ1-6): GAGVSQSPSNKVTEKGKDVELRCDPISGHTALYWYRQSLGQGLEFLIYFQGNSAPDKSGLPSDRFSAERTGGSVSTLTIQRTQQEDSAVYLCVSSLEPWPGHDSPLHFGNGTRLTVT.